Below, one T cell receptor (beta chain) is given with its context. The antigen remains undetermined. This entry belongs to a study of cytomegalovirus exposure and HLA in healthy donors. The study, taken as a whole, reports: Judged likely to be a sequencing artifact was a cluster of highly shared sequence variants. A later examination showed that TCR association rates differed by HLA locus, with DRB1 most and HLA-C fewest. The study found most TCR sequences rare, yet found some public TCRs in many donors.

PCR primers comprised 60 Vbeta and 13 Jbeta primers. Repertoires were generated with immunoSEQ multiplex PCR, while TCRdb's copy carries only in-frame clones and drops some. The table records 150,000 to 200,000 clones, about two thirds of them present only once. The CDR3 is made up of 13 amino acids. Trimming left V 4 bases short and J 9 bases short, with 13 bases between. Per the germline V gene, CDR1 is MNHEY and CDR2 is SMNVEV (reference sequence). The specimen sequenced was PBMCs. The rearrangement links TRBV27 to TRBJ1-5, with a possible D match to TRBD1 (5 bases). This TCR was sampled from a woman between 18 and 29 years old in good health and CMV-seropositive. The CDR3 DNA reads as TGTGCCAGCAGTTCCAGGGCCGGGTGGCCCCAGCATTTT. It is translated as CASSSRAGWPQHF.